These 17 T cell receptor beta chains originate from one sample sequenced in a study of T cell responses to AZD1222 COVID-19 vaccine. The table came from immunoSEQ multiplex PCR; TCRdb's copy has only in-frame clones and leaves some out. The data show more than 100,000 clones, under 90% seen once. The input for sequencing was peripheral blood, taken on day 0 of AZD1222 vaccination. These receptors were collected from an adult in good health.

CDR3 nucleotides: TGCGCCAGCAGCTTGGAGGCCGCGATGGGTGAAAAACTGTTTTTT. As protein: CASSLEAAMGEKLFF. The rearrangement joins TRBV5-1 to TRBJ1-4; unclear D gene. There are 15 residues in the CDR3. V shed 0 bases and J shed 7 bases, with 13 bases lying between them. From germline, CDR1 is SGHRS and CDR2 YFSETQ.

As DNA, the CDR3 is TGTGCCAGCAGCTTGGTCGGGGGAGGGGATTACAATGAGCAGTTCTTC. Protein sequence: CASSLVGGGDYNEQFF. The chain carries TRBV7-8 and TRBJ2-1; 7 positions match TRBD2. J gave up 4 bases and V 3 bases, and 9 bases lay outside the gene matches. CDR1 and CDR2 from the germline V gene are SGHVS and FQNEAQ. The CDR3 runs 16 residues.

The chain has TRBV30 and TRBJ2-7; 9 bases align to TRBD2. CDR1 GTSNPN and CDR2 SVGIG come from the germline V gene (reference sequence). CDR3 length: 15 residues. After removal of 0 bases from V and 1 base from J, the junction contained 4 bases not matched to a gene. CDR3 DNA: TGTGCCTGGAGTGTACAGACTAGCGGATCCTACGAGCAGTACTTC. Encoded protein: CAWSVQTSGSYEQYF.

This clone was recorded only once. The chain uses TRBV5-8 and TRBJ2-5, with D hard to call. The CDR3 covers 13 residues. Germline V CDR1 and CDR2: SGHTS, YDEGEE. V was pared by 5 bases and J by 5 bases, with 13 bases between. DNA of the CDR3: TGTGCCAGCAGAACCCGGAGTGCGGAGACCCAGTACTTC. It is translated as CASRTRSAETQYF.

V usage is TRBV29-1 and J usage is TRBJ1-2, with TRBD1 identical over 7 bases. With V trimmed by 5 bases and J by 5 bases, 8 bases remained unmatched. The germline V gene encodes CDR1 SQVTM and CDR2 ANQGSEA. The CDR3 contains 13 residues. Here the CDR3 DNA reads TGCAGCGTTAAAGGGACAGCAAATTATGGCTACACCTTC. Protein product: CSVKGTANYGYTF.

Remarks on this clone: Sequence at one end of the junction differs from germline and may be a read error. This chain joins TRBV2 and TRBJ2-7; 12 positions match TRBD2. CDR1 and CDR2 (germline): SNHLY, FYNNEI. This CDR3 comprises 12 residues. The CDR3 here is CASSGLAGRSPF. CDR3 in DNA: TGTGCCAGCAGCGGACTAGCGGGGCGATCCCCATTC.

This sequence joins TRBV27 and TRBJ2-7; D unresolved. Germline CDR1 MNHEY, CDR2 SMNVEV (reference sequence). V dropped 6 bases and J dropped 0 bases, with 6 bases sitting between them. The CDR3 consists of 12 residues. In DNA form, the CDR3 reads TGTGCCAGCAGGAAGGGCTCCTACGAGCAGTACTTC. Its protein is CASRKGSYEQYF.

V usage is TRBV19 and J usage is TRBJ1-2; D perhaps matches TRBD1 (5 bases). CDR3 length: 13 amino acids. Germline CDR1 reads LNHDA; CDR2 reads SQIVND (reference sequence). V was shortened by 0 bases and J by 8 bases, with 10 bases between the two germline ends. CDR3 protein: CASSIEVRGGYTF. In nucleotides, the CDR3 is TGTGCCAGTAGTATAGAGGTGAGGGGCGGCTACACCTTC.

The chain links TRBV28 to TRBJ1-6; possibly TRBD1 for D (6 bases). The V and J ends lost 5 bases and 2 bases respectively, with 16 bases between them. This CDR3 comprises 17 residues. The germline gives CDR1 MDHEN, CDR2 SYDVKM. The CDR3 region has the DNA TGTGCCAGCAGTGACACAGGGACGGCGGCCTATAATTCACCCCTCCACTTT. Encoded protein: CASSDTGTAAYNSPLHF.

The chain has TRBV5-4 and TRBJ2-3, with 8 bases matching TRBD2. This CDR3 is 15 amino acids long. The germline V gene has CDR1 SGHNT and CDR2 YYREEE (reference sequence). The trim removed 4 bases at V and 7 bases at J, leaving 11 bases unmatched. For the CDR3, the DNA is TGTGCCAGCAGCGCCTCCGGGACTAGAGAATATACGCAGTATTTT. Protein sequence: CASSASGTREYTQYF.

The J gene is TRBJ2-2, the V gene TRBV7-6; the D is unclear. V lost 5 bases to trimming and J lost 3 bases, with 16 bases between them. Germline CDR1 is SGHVS and CDR2 is FNYEAQ. The CDR3 runs to 16 residues. DNA for the CDR3: TGTGCCAGCAGCCGTTCTGTCAGGATTGACACCGGGGAGCTGTTTTTT. It is translated as CASSRSVRIDTGELFF.

This clone was recorded a few times. The genes are TRBV5-4 and TRBJ1-2, with 11 bases lining up with TRBD1. Germline-derived CDR1 and CDR2 are SGHNT and YYREEE (reference sequence). The CDR3 extends over 16 amino acids. Trimming removed 5 bases from V and 10 bases from J; junction bases left unmatched: 16. The CDR3 DNA is TGTGCCAGCAGAGGGACAGGGGGGATTTTTAACTGGGACTACACCTTC. Protein sequence: CASRGTGGIFNWDYTF.

The gene calls are TRBV3-1 (or the pseudogene TRBV3-2) and TRBJ2-7, with 9 bases matching TRBD1. The CDR3 sequence is 15 residues long. Trimming cost V 0 bases and J 4 bases; bases outside gene matches: 4. Germline V gene lookup returns CDR1 LGHDT and CDR2 YNNKEL (reference sequence). This CDR3 is CASSQEGTGLYEQYF. In nucleotides, the CDR3 is TGTGCCAGCAGCCAAGAAGGGACAGGGCTTTACGAGCAGTACTTC.

This clone was seen only once. The CDR3 DNA reads TGTGCCAGCAGCCGAGCGGGAGGGCCTGAGACCCAGTACTTC. This translates into CASSRAGGPETQYF. The J gene is TRBJ2-5, the V gene TRBV7-8, with 10 bases matching TRBD2. CDR3 length: 14 amino acids. Germline values: CDR1 SGHVS, CDR2 FQNEAQ. V trimming: 5 bases; J trimming: 5 bases; junction bases outside the gene matches: 5. Combining the CDR3 with reference TRBV7-8 and TRBJ2-5 gives the whole variable domain GAGVSQSPRYKVAKRGQDVALRCDPISGHVSLFWYQQALGQGPEFLTYFQNEAQLDKSGLPSDRFFAERPEGSVSTLKIQRTQQEDSAVYLCASSRAGGPETQYFGPGTRLLVL.

The V and J genes are TRBV28 and TRBJ1-3, with TRBD1 identical over 11 bases. CDR1 MDHEN and CDR2 SYDVKM come from the germline V gene. The CDR3 is 14 amino acids. V lost 6 bases and J lost 3; bases outside the gene matches: 1. The CDR3 DNA reads as TGTGCCAGCAGGGGACAGGGGGGTGGAAACACCATATATTTT. This gives the protein CASRGQGGGNTIYF.

The V call is TRBV11-2, the J call TRBJ1-6; D gene uncertain. Germline V gene sequence: CDR1 SGHAT, CDR2 FQNNGV. There are 16 residues in the CDR3. V lost 5 bases and J lost 4, with 15 bases in between. CDR3 in amino acids: CASSASEELYNSPLHF. CDR3 in DNA: TGTGCCAGCAGCGCCTCAGAGGAGTTGTATAATTCACCCCTCCACTTT. The full variable domain, completed using reference TRBV11-2 and TRBJ1-6, is EAGVAQSPRYKIIEKRQSVAFWCNPISGHATLYWYQQILGQGPKLLIQFQNNGVVDDSQLPKDRFSAERLKGVDSTLKIQPAKLEDSAVYLCASSASEELYNSPLHFGNGTRLTVT.

V gene TRBV30 combines with J gene TRBJ1-4; possibly TRBD1 for D (6 bases). The CDR3 extends over 14 amino acids. Trimming shortened V by 0 bases and J by 8 bases, and 13 bases separated the two germline ends. Germline V gene sequence: CDR1 GTSNPN, CDR2 SVGIG (reference sequence). The CDR3 is CAWSVGGGGEKLFF. CDR3 nucleotides: TGTGCCTGGAGTGTCGGGGGCGGCGGGGAAAAACTGTTTTTT. The complete variable domain, with remaining parts taken from reference TRBV30 and TRBJ1-4, reads SQTIHQWPATLVQPVGSPLSLECTVEGTSNPNLYWYRQAAGRGLQLLFYSVGIGQISSEVPQNLSASRPQDRQFILSSKKLLLSDSGFYLCAWSVGGGGEKLFFGSGTQLSVL.